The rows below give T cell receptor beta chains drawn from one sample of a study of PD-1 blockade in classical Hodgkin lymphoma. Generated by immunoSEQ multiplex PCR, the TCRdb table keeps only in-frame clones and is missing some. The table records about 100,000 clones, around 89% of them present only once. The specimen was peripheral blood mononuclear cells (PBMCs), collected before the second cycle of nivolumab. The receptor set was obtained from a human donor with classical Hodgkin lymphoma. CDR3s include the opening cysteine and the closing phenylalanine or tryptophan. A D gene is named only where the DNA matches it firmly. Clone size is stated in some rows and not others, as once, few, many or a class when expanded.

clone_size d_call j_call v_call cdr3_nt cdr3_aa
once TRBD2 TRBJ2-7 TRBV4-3 TGCGCCAGCAGCCAAGATCCAGCGGGGGACGAGCAGTACTTC CASSQDPAGDEQYF
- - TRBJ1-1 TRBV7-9 TGTGCCACCACCCCAATTCTGCAGGGCACTGAAGCTTTCTTT CATTPILQGTEAFF
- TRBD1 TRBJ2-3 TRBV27 TGTGCCAGCAGTGCCCCGGGACAGGGAGTCTCAGGCCCCAGAGATACGCAGTATTTT CASSAPGQGVSGPRDTQYF
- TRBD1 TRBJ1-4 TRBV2 TGTGCCGGCGGACAGGGGGCGAGAACTAATGAAAAACTGTTTTTT CAGGQGARTNEKLFF
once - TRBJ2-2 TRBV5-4 TGTGCCAGCAGCTTGACGCGACACGGGGAGCTGTTTTTT CASSLTRHGELFF
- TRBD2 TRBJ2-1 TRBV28 TGTGCCAGCAGTCCGGCTAGCGGGGGGGATAATGAGCAGTTCTTC CASSPASGGDNEQFF
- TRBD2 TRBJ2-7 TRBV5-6 TGTGCCAGCACCCCCTTAGCGGGTGCCTCTACCTACGAGCAGTACTTC CASTPLAGASTYEQYF
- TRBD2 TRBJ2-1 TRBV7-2 TGTGCCAGCAGCCGGACTAGCGGGGGGGCCGAGCAGTTCTTC CASSRTSGGAEQFF
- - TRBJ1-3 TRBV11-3 TGTGCCAGCAGCTTGGGGTCCTCTGGAAACACCATATATTTT CASSLGSSGNTIYF
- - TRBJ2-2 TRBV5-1 TGCGCCAGCAGCTTGGCAGGGGGGTACACCGGGGAGCTGTTTTTT CASSLAGGYTGELFF
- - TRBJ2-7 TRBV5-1 TGCGCCAGCAGTCTAAGCGGACAGACCTCCTACGAGCAGTACTTC CASSLSGQTSYEQYF
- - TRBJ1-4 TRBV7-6 TGTGCCAGCAGCTTATCTCGGTCAGACCTTACAACTAATGAAAAACTGTTTTTT CASSLSRSDLTTNEKLFF
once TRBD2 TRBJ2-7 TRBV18 TGTGCCAGCTCACACTCTAGCGGGGGACCTTACGAGCAGTACTTC CASSHSSGGPYEQYF
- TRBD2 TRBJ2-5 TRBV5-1 TGCGCCAGCAGCTCCCCCCGGACTAGCGGGGGGGCGGAGACCCAGTACTTC CASSSPRTSGGAETQYF
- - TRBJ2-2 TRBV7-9 TGTGCCAGCTTTCGGGGCCCTAACACCGGGGAGCTGTTTTTT CASFRGPNTGELFF
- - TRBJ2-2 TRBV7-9 TGTGCCAGCACCCTATACAGGGCTGACACCGGGGAGCTGTTTTTT CASTLYRADTGELFF
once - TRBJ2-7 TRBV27 TGTGCCAGCAGTTTAGAGGCCGCTAGCTCCTACGAGCAGTACTTC CASSLEAASSYEQYF
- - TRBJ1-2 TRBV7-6 TGTGCCAGCAGCGTTACGCAGGGGTCCCACTATGGCTACACCTTC CASSVTQGSHYGYTF
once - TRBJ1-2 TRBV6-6 TGTGCCAGCAGTTCGAGCTATGGCTACACCTTC CASSSSYGYTF
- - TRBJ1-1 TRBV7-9 TGTGCCAGCAGCTTGCCGGGCTCTCACACAGCTTTCTTT CASSLPGSHTAFF
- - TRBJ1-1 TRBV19 TGTGCCAGTAGCACGGGGGATACTGAAGCTTTCTTT CASSTGDTEAFF
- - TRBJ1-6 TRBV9 TGTGCCAGCAGCGGCGGAGGAGGGTATAATTCACCCCTCCACTTT CASSGGGGYNSPLHF
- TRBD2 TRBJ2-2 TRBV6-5 TGTGCCAGCAGTTATGGTCTAGCGGGGCCATCCGGGGAGCTGTTTTTT CASSYGLAGPSGELFF
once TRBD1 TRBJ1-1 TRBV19 TGTGCCAGTAGTAACGGACAGGGAATGAACACTGAAGCTTTCTTT CASSNGQGMNTEAFF
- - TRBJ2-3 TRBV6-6 TGTGCCAGCAGTACGGTGGCAGATACGCAGTATTTT CASSTVADTQYF
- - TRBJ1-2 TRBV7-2 TGTGCCAGCAGCTTAAGGGTGGTGGCAGACTATGGCTACACCTTC CASSLRVVADYGYTF
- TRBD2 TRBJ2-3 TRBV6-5 TGTGCCAGCAACTTAGCGGGGGTAACAGATACGCAGTATTTT CASNLAGVTDTQYF
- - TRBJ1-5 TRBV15 TGTGCCACCAGCATCAGGGGCAATCAGCCCCAGCATTTT CATSIRGNQPQHF
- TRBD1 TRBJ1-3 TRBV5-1 TGCGCCAGCAGCTTGAGAGGGACAGTACGAACTTCTGGAAACACCATATATTTT CASSLRGTVRTSGNTIYF
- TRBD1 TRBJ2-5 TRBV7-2 TGTGCCAGCAGCTTCCAGACAGGGGGCGTAGAGACCCAGTACTTC CASSFQTGGVETQYF
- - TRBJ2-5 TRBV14 TGTGCCAGCAGCCAAGATTCAGGAAAGGCCAGGACCCAGTACTTC CASSQDSGKARTQYF
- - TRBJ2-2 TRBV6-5 TGTGCCAGCAGTTACACCCCCGGGAACACCGGGGAGCTGTTTTTT CASSYTPGNTGELFF
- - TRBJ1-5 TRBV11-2 TGTGCCAGCAGCTTAGTAAACCAGCCCCAGCATTTT CASSLVNQPQHF